The following is a TCR beta chain sequence with its context. The antigen it recognizes is unknown. There are no base qualities to consult, and no much larger clone falls within one base. Trimming removed 6 bases from V and 4 bases from J; the gene matches leave 5 bases unexplained. CDR1 and CDR2 are read off the germline V gene as MDHEN and SYDVKM. The CDR3 covers 13 residues, taking in both the cysteine and the phenylalanine. Solely the CDR3 DNA is kept, with 39 bases framed from the first base. These data belong to a study of OX40 agonist ivuxolimab in advanced cancers. In terms of the full investigation: Ivuxolimab was an agonistic, fully human IgG2 monoclonal antibody directed against OX40 (CD134), a costimulatory receptor. Among the 52 dose-escalation patients, around 19 had hepatocellular carcinoma, some 15 melanoma, 9 renal cell carcinoma and 9 head and neck cancer. In the dose-escalation cohort, 70% to 85% of patients were male, and the mean age was approximately 60 years, with a range of roughly 20 to 80. Patients were allowed to have had prior anti-PD-1, anti-PD-L1 or anti-CTLA-4 therapy, and 30% to 40% of the dose-escalation patients had been treated with checkpoint inhibitors. Peripheral TCRbeta sequencing aimed to test whether ivuxolimab altered TCR sequence diversity and caused clonal T-cell expansion. Partial responses were achieved by three dose-escalation patients, of whom one had hepatocellular carcinoma and two had cutaneous melanoma. The paper describes the monotherapy dose-escalation part (N of about 50 patients) of the phase I trial of ivuxolimab. Intravenous ivuxolimab was administered to patients every 2 weeks at six dose levels: 0.01, 0.1, 0.3, 1.5, 3 and 10 mg/kg.

Patients with a history of autoimmune disease or receiving systemic immunosuppression were excluded from the trial. Peripheral blood for TCR sequencing was collected from all dose cohorts at baseline, on cycle 4 day 1, and on cycle 7 day 1. Samples were obtained from an open-label, multicenter, first-in-human phase I dose-escalation trial of ivuxolimab. Adults with locally advanced or metastatic melanoma, renal cell carcinoma, hepatocellular carcinoma or head and neck squamous cell carcinoma were enrolled in the trial. Before TCR sequencing, CD4+ T cells and CD8+ T cells from peripheral blood were sorted into separate populations. Study-wide conclusions, independent of this receptor: In partial responders in the 0.1-3.0 mg/kg groups, normalized peripheral clonal expansion was found to be among the lowest, especially among CD8+ T cells. Low levels of normalized T-cell clonal expansion were also seen in some patients who did not respond. After ivuxolimab, CD8+ T cells had more expanded clones than CD4+ T cells on average. The antigen specificity of the clonally expanded peripheral T cells was not determined. Clonal expansion of both CD4+ and CD8+ blood T cells was observed from baseline to week 6 at doses 0.1 to 3.0 mg/kg.

To sequence the TCRbeta CDR3 region, genomic DNA was isolated from the sorted cells. The immunoSEQ Assay was used for sequencing of TCRbeta CDR3 regions. The table was pulled from immuneACCESS by TCRdb, which kept in-frame rearrangements only. Such tables lose some clones; where checked, under half of the loss comes from unresolved V genes, and the rest has no known cause. The sample has roughly 80,000 clones on record, 90% of them singletons. Clones ranked in the top ten supply about 1.8% of the sample. The source was CD4+ or CD8+ T cells sorted from blood, collected in a trial of the OX40 agonist ivuxolimab. Recombination joined TRBV28 with TRBJ2-5; TRBD2 agrees with 7 junctional bases. This sequence originates from an adult with an advanced solid tumor such as melanoma, head and neck, liver or kidney cancer. The CDR3 reads as follows: CASRAGIGETQYF. Read as DNA, the sequence is TGTGCCAGCAGAGCGGGAATTGGAGAGACCCAGTACTTC.